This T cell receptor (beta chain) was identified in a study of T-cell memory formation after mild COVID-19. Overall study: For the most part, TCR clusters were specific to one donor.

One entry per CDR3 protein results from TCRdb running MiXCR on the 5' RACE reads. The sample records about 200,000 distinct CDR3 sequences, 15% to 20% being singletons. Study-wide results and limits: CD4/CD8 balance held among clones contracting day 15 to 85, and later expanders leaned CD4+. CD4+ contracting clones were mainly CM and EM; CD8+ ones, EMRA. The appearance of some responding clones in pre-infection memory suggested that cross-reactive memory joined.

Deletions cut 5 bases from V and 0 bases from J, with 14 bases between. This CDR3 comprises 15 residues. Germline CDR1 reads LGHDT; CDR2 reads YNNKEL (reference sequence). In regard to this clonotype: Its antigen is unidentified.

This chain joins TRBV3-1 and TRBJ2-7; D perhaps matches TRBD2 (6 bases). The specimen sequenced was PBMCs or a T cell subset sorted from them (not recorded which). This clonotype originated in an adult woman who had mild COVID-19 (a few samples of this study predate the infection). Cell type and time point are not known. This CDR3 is CASSSVGRSSYEQYF. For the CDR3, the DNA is TGTGCCAGCAGCTCCGTAGGGAGGAGCTCCTACGAGCAGTACTTC.